This T cell receptor beta chain was captured by sequencing in a study of T cells after yellow fever vaccination. Broader study findings: The study re-detected most primary-vaccination clones after the booster (roughly 95% CD4, roughly 85% CD8).

This clonotype was found many times. Its specificity is unknown. Deletions cut 5 bases from V and 10 bases from J, with 14 bases between. From germline, CDR1 is SQVTM and CDR2 ANQGSEA. The CDR3 covers 11 residues. It was through 5'RACE template switching that TCR cDNA was made, with a universal primer site and UMIs added. One entry per CDR3 protein results from TCRdb running MiXCR on the 5' RACE reads. The data contain just over 300,000 distinct CDR3 sequences, approximately 3.8% of them seen just once; the ten biggest clones take up less than 25%. The sample here was PBMCs, taken on the day of the yellow fever booster vaccination. The chain links TRBV29-1 to TRBJ1-2; a possible D gene is TRBD1 (5 bases). The sequence derives from a man younger than 35 who received the YFV17D yellow fever vaccine. The CDR3 loop is CSVRDEYFYTF. The CDR3 nucleotides read TGCAGCGTTCGGGACGAATACTTCTACACCTTC.